What follows describes a single T cell receptor beta chain. What it binds is not known. 13 Jbeta primers and 60 Vbeta primers were used for the PCR. Sequencing used immunoSEQ multiplex PCR; TCRdb keeps in-frame clones, though not all of them. The sample carries about 43,000 clones, over 75% recorded once. This record belongs to a study of cytomegalovirus exposure and HLA in healthy donors. The wider study: As released early, the data held about 85 million unique TCRs from HLA-typed donors.

General study findings and limits: It was reported in a later analysis that an Asian-associated ancestry cluster showed fewer N-insertions than the roughly 620-donor mean. TCR beta V segments were, for the most part, productive about 90% or about 30% of the time in an earlier analysis. A missense variant in DCLRE1C was later tied to TCR beta V- and J-gene trimming.

With 6 bases removed from V and 2 bases from J, the gap between germline ends came to 19 bases. Looked up from germline, CDR1 is LNHDA and CDR2 is SQIVND (reference sequence). This CDR3 spans 16 amino acids. The sequence was collected from a man between 50 and 59 years old in good health and CMV-seronegative. The genes are TRBV19 and TRBJ1-2; D is undetermined. Material: PBMCs. The DNA of the CDR3 is TGTGCCAGTAGGACGGCACAGAGCGCGGGGAACTATGGCTACACCTTC. Protein product: CASRTAQSAGNYGYTF.